What follows are 30 T cell receptor beta chains derived from one specimen sequenced in a study of T cell changes during pregnancy in multiple sclerosis. Profiling relied on immunoSEQ multiplex PCR, and the TCRdb table lists in-frame clones only, not all of them. The profile shows tens of thousands of clones, roughly nine tenths of them singletons. Sequencing was performed on CD4+ T cells from peripheral blood mononuclear cells, taken in the third trimester of pregnancy. These receptors were collected from a female donor with multiple sclerosis, enrolled in a pregnancy study.

The chain is built from TRBV5-1 and TRBJ1-5, with D unresolved. In germline, CDR1 is SGHRS, CDR2 YFSETQ. This CDR3 region has 13 residues. V lost 0 bases to trimming and J lost 7 bases, with 8 bases between them. The CDR3: CASSLDPGQPQHF. CDR3 DNA: TGCGCCAGCAGCTTGGATCCCGGGCAGCCCCAGCATTTT.

DNA of the CDR3: TGCAGCGTTGAAAGGCTAGCGGGGGGTATCTACAATGAGCAGTTCTTC. Translation: CSVERLAGGIYNEQFF. This rearrangement joins TRBV29-1 to TRBJ2-1, with TRBD2 identical over 11 bases. The V and J ends lost 2 bases and 3 bases, in that order; junction bases with no gene match: 6. Per the germline V gene, CDR1 is SQVTM and CDR2 is ANQGSEA. The CDR3 is made up of 16 amino acids.

The chain carries TRBV6-5 and TRBJ2-7; 7 positions match TRBD2. CDR1 is MNHEY and CDR2 is SVGAGI in the germline V gene. Germline trimming cut 3 bases from V and 4 bases from J; bases unmatched to any gene: 3. There are 13 residues in the CDR3. The DNA for the CDR3 is TGTGCCAGCAGTTATTGCGGGAGATACGAGCAGTACTTC. This translates into CASSYCGRYEQYF.

The V and J genes are TRBV5-3 and TRBJ2-7, with D hard to call. TRBV5-3 has ORF status, its function being uncertain. V lost 2 bases to trimming and J lost 0 bases, with 15 bases between them. CDR3 length: 16 residues. This chain's CDR3 is CARSFRILEPSYEQYF. The CDR3 DNA follows: TGTGCCAGAAGCTTCCGTATTCTGGAGCCCTCCTACGAGCAGTACTTC.

This chain joins TRBV29-1 and TRBJ2-3; 11 bases are shared with TRBD2. The J segment lost 6 bases and the V segment lost 2 bases, leaving 7 bases of the junction unmatched. Germline V lookup: CDR1 SQVTM, CDR2 ANQGSEA. This CDR3 region has 15 residues. Here the CDR3 reads CSVEFLAGGGDTQYF. CDR3 nucleotides: TGCAGCGTTGAATTCCTAGCGGGAGGAGGGGATACGCAGTATTTT.

The chain joins TRBV19 to TRBJ1-3, with D perhaps matching TRBD1 (6 bases). The germline V gene has CDR1 LNHDA and CDR2 SQIVND (reference sequence). With 6 bases removed from V and 0 bases from J, the gap between germline ends came to 9 bases. The CDR3 extends over 14 amino acids. The CDR3 is CASSRTVSGNTIYF. Here the CDR3 DNA reads TGTGCCAGTAGCAGGACAGTCTCTGGAAACACCATATATTTT. Combining the CDR3 with reference TRBV19 and TRBJ1-3 gives the whole variable domain DGGITQSPKYLFRKEGQNVTLSCEQNLNHDAMYWYRQDPGQGLRLIYYSQIVNDFQKGDIAEGYSVSREKKESFPLTVTSAQKNPTAFYLCASSRTVSGNTIYFGEGSWLTVV.

The V and J genes are TRBV4-2 and TRBJ1-3; a possible D gene is TRBD1 (6 bases). Germline CDR1 is LGHNA and CDR2 is YNFKEQ. The CDR3 runs to 16 residues. V was cut by 3 bases and J by 0 bases, with 12 bases left in between. CDR3 in amino acids: CASSQDRPSSGNTIYF. CDR3 nucleotides: TGTGCCAGCAGCCAGGACAGACCCTCCTCTGGAAACACCATATATTTT.

V and J are TRBV5-5 and TRBJ2-4; D is perhaps TRBD2 (7 bases). CDR3 length: 15 residues. The V end lost 2 bases, the J end lost 7 bases, and 16 bases lay between the germline ends. Germline CDR1 and CDR2: SGHKS and YYEKEE (reference sequence). As DNA, the CDR3 is TGTGCCAGCAGCTTAGGGGGGGATGGGAGGAACATTCAGTACTTC. Encoded protein: CASSLGGDGRNIQYF.

V gene TRBV18 combines with J gene TRBJ1-1, with 9 bases fitting TRBD1. Per the germline V gene, CDR1 is KGHSH and CDR2 is LQKENI. The CDR3 sequence is 17 residues long. Unmatched junction bases numbered 8, after V lost 3 bases and J lost 0 bases. The chain's CDR3 is CASSPYRGQGVNTEAFF. The CDR3 bases are TGTGCCAGCTCACCCTACAGGGGGCAAGGGGTGAACACTGAAGCTTTCTTT.

J is TRBJ2-7 and V is TRBV4-1; TRBD1 agrees at 10 bases. The germline gives CDR1 MGHRA, CDR2 YSYEKL. The CDR3 has 15 amino acids. Unmatched junction bases numbered 3, after V lost 0 bases and J lost 4 bases. The CDR3 reads CASSQERDRGYEQYF. The CDR3 DNA is TGCGCCAGCAGCCAAGAAAGGGACAGGGGTTACGAGCAGTACTTC.

This clone was picked up a small number of times. CDR3 DNA sequence: TGTGCCAGTAGGACCCGAGGACTGGTTGGCTACACCTTC. Translating it yields CASRTRGLVGYTF. The gene calls are TRBV19 and TRBJ1-2; D is uncertain. Trimming pared 6 bases from V and 7 bases from J, leaving 15 bases between. This CDR3 is 13 amino acids long. CDR1 and CDR2 from the germline V gene are LNHDA and SQIVND (reference sequence).

The rearrangement uses TRBV20-1 and TRBJ2-7, with D maybe TRBD1 (5 bases). Deletions cut 2 bases from V and 7 bases from J, with 9 bases between. The CDR3 totals 11 residues. CDR1 DFQATT and CDR2 SNEGSKA come from the germline V gene (reference sequence). The CDR3 protein is CSARPDREQYF. DNA of the CDR3: TGCAGTGCTAGACCAGACAGAGAGCAGTACTTC.

V gene TRBV30 combines with J gene TRBJ1-1; D is ambiguous. Germline CDR1 and CDR2: GTSNPN and SVGIG (reference sequence). Trimming left V 4 bases short and J 4 bases short, with 19 bases between. This CDR3 has 15 residues. In DNA, the CDR3 is TGTGCCTGGAATACCAGGACTTTTGTAGGCACTGAAGCTTTCTTT. Translation gives CAWNTRTFVGTEAFF.

J is TRBJ2-3 and V is TRBV25-1; TRBD2 aligns across 9 bases. The CDR3 length is 14 residues. V shed 5 bases, J shed 0 bases, and the junction held 0 bases outside the gene matches. Germline lookup yields CDR1 MGHDK and CDR2 SYGVNS. The CDR3 sequence is CASSTSGSTDTQYF. DNA for the CDR3: TGTGCCAGCAGTACTAGCGGGAGCACAGATACGCAGTATTTT.

The chain combines TRBV27 with TRBJ1-1, with TRBD1 identical over 11 bases. The CDR3 runs 16 residues. Germline V gene data show CDR1 as MNHEY and CDR2 as SMNVEV (reference sequence). V lost 0 bases, J lost 4 bases, and 4 bases stayed unmatched. Here the CDR3 reads CASSLSGDRGFTEAFF. CDR3 coding DNA: TGTGCCAGCAGTTTATCGGGGGACAGGGGGTTCACTGAAGCTTTCTTT.

The V gene is TRBV4-2, the J gene TRBJ2-1; TRBD2 matches 9 bases. Losses at the gene ends were 4 bases for V and 0 bases for J; bases not matched to a gene: 7. CDR3 length: 17 residues. The germline V gene encodes CDR1 LGHNA and CDR2 YNFKEQ. CDR3 residues: CASSLVGLANSYNEQFF. DNA of the CDR3: TGTGCCAGCAGCCTCGTGGGACTAGCCAACTCCTACAATGAGCAGTTCTTC.

The V call is TRBV2, the J call TRBJ2-7; the D gene is possibly TRBD1 (6 bases). In germline, CDR1 is SNHLY, CDR2 FYNNEI. The CDR3 runs 14 residues. V lost 3 bases and J lost 1, with 10 bases in between. The CDR3 DNA sequence: TGTGCCAGCAGTGATAAGACAGGATCCTACGAGCAGTACTTC. It specifies CASSDKTGSYEQYF. Using reference TRBV2 and TRBJ2-7 for the parts outside the CDR3, the full variable domain is EPEVTQTPSHQVTQMGQEVILRCVPISNHLYFYWYRQILGQKVEFLVSFYNNEISEKSEIFDDQFSVERPDGSNFTLKIRSTKLEDSAMYFCASSDKTGSYEQYFGPGTRLTVT.

V is TRBV11-3 and J is TRBJ1-5; a weak D match, TRBD1 (5 bases). The CDR3 is made up of 12 amino acids. The germline V gene has CDR1 SGHNT and CDR2 YENEEA. V was clipped by 1 base and J by 9 bases, with 7 bases between them. CDR3 sequence: CASSLAQGPQHF. Written as DNA, the CDR3 is TGTGCCAGCAGCTTAGCGCAGGGGCCCCAGCATTTT.

V gene TRBV5-1 combines with J gene TRBJ1-4, with 11 bases matching TRBD1. Per germline, CDR1 SGHRS and CDR2 YFSETQ. This CDR3 spans 14 amino acids. The J segment lost 11 bases and the V segment lost 7 bases, leaving 10 bases of the junction unmatched. Here the CDR3 reads CASGTGGYMGKLFF. CDR3 nucleotides: TGCGCCAGCGGGACAGGGGGTTACATGGGCAAACTGTTTTTT.

The V gene is TRBV2, the J gene TRBJ2-7, with D uncertain. Trimming removed 3 bases from V and 2 bases from J, with 8 bases in between. The CDR3 has 13 amino acids. In germline, CDR1 is SNHLY, CDR2 FYNNEI. CDR3 protein: CASSESVAYEQYF. In DNA, the CDR3 is TGTGCCAGCAGTGAGTCAGTTGCCTACGAGCAGTACTTC.

The chain is built from TRBV11-2 and TRBJ1-1, with D hard to call. The CDR3 consists of 11 residues. The ends were cut back, 5 bases at V and 5 bases at J, with 6 bases in the middle. Per the germline V gene, CDR1 is SGHAT and CDR2 is FQNNGV. CDR3 amino acids: CASSPETEAFF. For the CDR3, the DNA is TGTGCCAGCAGCCCCGAGACTGAAGCTTTCTTT.

The chain links TRBV6-1 to TRBJ2-4, with D possibly TRBD2 on 6 matching bases. With 6 bases removed from V and 5 bases from J, the gap between germline ends came to 8 bases. The V gene's germline CDR1 is MNHNS and CDR2 SASEGT. The CDR3 runs 12 residues. The CDR3 DNA follows: TGTGCCAGCAGCGAGCGGGAAAACATTCAGTACTTC. Translated: CASSERENIQYF.

This clone has a single count. V usage is TRBV9 and J usage is TRBJ1-2; the match to TRBD1 covers 8 bases. The CDR3 has 16 amino acids. V lost 0 bases and J lost 7; bases outside the gene matches: 11. Germline V CDR1 and CDR2: SGDLS, YYNGEE. CDR3 sequence: CASSVADRVVASGYTF. Here the CDR3 DNA reads TGTGCCAGCAGCGTAGCGGACAGGGTGGTGGCGTCTGGCTACACCTTC. Full variable domain (remainder filled in from reference TRBV9 and TRBJ1-2): DSGVTQTPKHLITATGQRVTLRCSPRSGDLSVYWYQQSLDQGLQFLIQYYNGEERAKGNILERFSAQQFPDLHSELNLSSLELGDSALYFCASSVADRVVASGYTFGSGTRLTVV.

The chain uses TRBV4-3 and TRBJ1-2; D is undetermined. This CDR3 comprises 15 residues. Trimming took off 0 bases at V and 4 bases at J, with 12 bases between the two ends. Germline-derived CDR1 and CDR2 are LGHNA and YSLEER. The CDR3 reads CASSQEIGTAYGYTF. The CDR3 DNA follows: TGCGCCAGCAGCCAAGAGATAGGAACAGCCTATGGCTACACCTTC.

The chain employs TRBV5-6 and TRBJ2-3; 10 nucleotides match TRBD1. The CDR3 extends over 16 amino acids. Losses at the gene ends were 1 base for V and 4 bases for J; bases not matched to a gene: 6. Germline V gene data show CDR1 as SGHDT and CDR2 as YYEEEE. CDR3 protein: CASSLRGGQGSDTQYF. CDR3 nucleotides: TGTGCCAGCAGCTTGAGGGGGGGACAGGGGTCAGATACGCAGTATTTT.

V is TRBV11-2 and J is TRBJ1-2; 7 nucleotides align to TRBD1. CDR1 and CDR2 from the germline V gene are SGHAT and FQNNGV. The V and J ends lost 4 bases and 5 bases, in that order; junction bases with no gene match: 16. The CDR3 totals 17 residues. The CDR3 here is CASSSIQGTAGGYGYTF. CDR3 nucleotide sequence: TGTGCCAGCAGCTCTATACAGGGTACCGCAGGGGGTTATGGCTACACCTTC.

The CDR3 spells CASRGQGADGYTF. The CDR3 coding sequence is TGTGCCAGCAGGGGACAGGGGGCGGATGGCTACACCTTC. The chain joins TRBV7-9 to TRBJ1-2; 12 positions match TRBD1. This CDR3 has 13 amino acids. CDR1 is SEHNR, CDR2 FQNEAQ, per germline (reference sequence). V was pared by 6 bases and J by 6 bases, with 2 bases of the junction left unmatched. The full variable domain, completed using reference TRBV7-9 and TRBJ1-2, is DTGVSQNPRHKITKRGQNVTFRCDPISEHNRLYWYRQTLGQGPEFLTYFQNEAQLEKSRLLSDRFSAERPKGSFSTLEIQRTEQGDSAMYLCASRGQGADGYTFGSGTRLTVV.

This chain uses TRBV6-1 with TRBJ1-1; D not certain. The CDR3 covers 12 residues. Germline V gene data show CDR1 as MNHNS and CDR2 as SASEGT. V lost 7 bases and J lost 1, with 7 bases in between. CDR3 residues: CASNLPNTEAFF. The DNA for the CDR3 is TGTGCCAGCAACTTGCCGAACACTGAAGCTTTCTTT.

This clone was seen a handful of times. The chain is built from TRBV6-1 and TRBJ1-1; tentative D call: TRBD1 (5 bases). Germline CDR1 MNHNS, CDR2 SASEGT. Trimming cost V 6 bases and J 7 bases, with 18 bases left between them. The CDR3 has 14 residues. CDR3 DNA: TGTGCCAGCAGCGCTGGAGGAGGGGACGGTGAAGCTTTCTTT. Amino acids: CASSAGGGDGEAFF.

This chain connects TRBV5-1 to TRBJ2-3; D uncertain. Trimming shortened V by 7 bases and J by 4 bases, and 19 bases separated the two germline ends. This CDR3 has 15 amino acids. Per germline, CDR1 SGHRS and CDR2 YFSETQ. The CDR3 nucleotides read TGCGCCAGCCGATTAGCTGTGCAGTCAGCAGATACGCAGTATTTT. Residues: CASRLAVQSADTQYF. The complete variable domain, with remaining parts taken from reference TRBV5-1 and TRBJ2-3, reads KAGVTQTPRYLIKTRGQQVTLSCSPISGHRSVSWYQQTPGQGLQFLFEYFSETQRNKGNFPGRFSGRQFSNSRSEMNVSTLELGDSALYLCASRLAVQSADTQYFGPGTRLTVL.